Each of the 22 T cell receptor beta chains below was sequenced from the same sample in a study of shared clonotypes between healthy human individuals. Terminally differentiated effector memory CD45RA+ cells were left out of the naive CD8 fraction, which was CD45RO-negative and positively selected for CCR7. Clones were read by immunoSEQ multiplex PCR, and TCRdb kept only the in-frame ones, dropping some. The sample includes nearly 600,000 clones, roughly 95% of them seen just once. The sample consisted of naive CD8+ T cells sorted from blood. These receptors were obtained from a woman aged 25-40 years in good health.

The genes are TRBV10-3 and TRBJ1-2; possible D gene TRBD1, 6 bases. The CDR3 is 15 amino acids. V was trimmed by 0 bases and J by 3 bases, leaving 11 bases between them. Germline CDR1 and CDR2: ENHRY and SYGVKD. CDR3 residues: CAISESRGIYYGYTF. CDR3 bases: TGTGCCATCAGTGAGTCGAGGGGGATCTACTATGGCTACACCTTC.

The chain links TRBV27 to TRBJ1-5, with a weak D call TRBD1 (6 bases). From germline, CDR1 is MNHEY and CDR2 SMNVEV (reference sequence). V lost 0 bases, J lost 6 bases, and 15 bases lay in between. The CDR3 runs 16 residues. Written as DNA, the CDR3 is TGTGCCAGCAGTTTATCCGGGGGCGCAGGCCCTCAGCCCCAGCATTTT. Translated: CASSLSGGAGPQPQHF.

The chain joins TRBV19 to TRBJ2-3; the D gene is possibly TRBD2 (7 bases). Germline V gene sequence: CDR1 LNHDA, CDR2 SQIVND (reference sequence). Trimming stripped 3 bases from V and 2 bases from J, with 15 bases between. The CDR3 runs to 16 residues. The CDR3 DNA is TGTGCCAGTAGTATCGGGACACGGGGGGCCACAGATACGCAGTATTTT. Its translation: CASSIGTRGATDTQYF.

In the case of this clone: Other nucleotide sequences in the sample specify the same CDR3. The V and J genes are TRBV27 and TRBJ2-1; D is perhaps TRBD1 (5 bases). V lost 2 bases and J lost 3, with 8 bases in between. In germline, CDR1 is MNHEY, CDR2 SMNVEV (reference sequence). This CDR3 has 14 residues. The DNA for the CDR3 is TGTGCCAGCAGTTTAGGGCAGGGCTACAATGAGCAGTTCTTC. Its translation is CASSLGQGYNEQFF.

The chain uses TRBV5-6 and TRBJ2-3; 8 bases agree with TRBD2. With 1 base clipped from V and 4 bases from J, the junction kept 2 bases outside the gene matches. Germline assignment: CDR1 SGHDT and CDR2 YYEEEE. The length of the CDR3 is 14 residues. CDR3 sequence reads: CASSLLREADTQYF. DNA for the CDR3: TGTGCCAGCAGCTTGCTGCGGGAGGCAGATACGCAGTATTTT.

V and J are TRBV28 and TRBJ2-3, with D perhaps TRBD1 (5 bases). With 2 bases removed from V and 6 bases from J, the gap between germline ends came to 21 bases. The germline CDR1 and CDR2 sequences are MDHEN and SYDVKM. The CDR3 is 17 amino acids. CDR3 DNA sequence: TGTGCCAGCAGTTTAACAGGAGTCCCGACTTATCATGATACGCAGTATTTT. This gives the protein CASSLTGVPTYHDTQYF.

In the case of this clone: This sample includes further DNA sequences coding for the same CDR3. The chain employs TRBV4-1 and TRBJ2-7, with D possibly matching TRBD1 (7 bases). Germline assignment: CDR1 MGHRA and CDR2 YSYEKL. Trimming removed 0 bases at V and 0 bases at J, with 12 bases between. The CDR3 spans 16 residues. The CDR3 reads CASSQEAGGLSYEQYF. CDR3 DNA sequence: TGCGCCAGCAGCCAAGAAGCAGGGGGGCTCTCCTACGAGCAGTACTTC.

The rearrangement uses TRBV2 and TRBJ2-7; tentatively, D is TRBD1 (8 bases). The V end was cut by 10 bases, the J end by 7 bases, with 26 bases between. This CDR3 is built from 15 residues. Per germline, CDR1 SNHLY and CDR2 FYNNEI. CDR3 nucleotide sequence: TGTGCCACCCAACAGGGGGGGGCACCAGCTATGGAGCAGTACTTC. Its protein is CATQQGGAPAMEQYF.

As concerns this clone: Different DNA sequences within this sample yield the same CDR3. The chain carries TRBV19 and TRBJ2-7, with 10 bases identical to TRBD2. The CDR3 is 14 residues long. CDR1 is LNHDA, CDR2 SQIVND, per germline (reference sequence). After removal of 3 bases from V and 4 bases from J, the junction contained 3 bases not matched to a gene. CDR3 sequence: CASSIGLAEYEQYF. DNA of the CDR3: TGTGCCAGTAGTATCGGACTAGCGGAATACGAGCAGTACTTC. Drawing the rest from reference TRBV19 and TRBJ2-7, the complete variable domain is DGGITQSPKYLFRKEGQNVTLSCEQNLNHDAMYWYRQDPGQGLRLIYYSQIVNDFQKGDIAEGYSVSREKKESFPLTVTSAQKNPTAFYLCASSIGLAEYEQYFGPGTRLTVT.

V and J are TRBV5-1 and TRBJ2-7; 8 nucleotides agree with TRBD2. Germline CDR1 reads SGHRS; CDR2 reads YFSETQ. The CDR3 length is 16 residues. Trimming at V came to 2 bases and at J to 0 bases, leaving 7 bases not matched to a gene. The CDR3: CASSLEREYPSYEQYF. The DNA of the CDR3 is TGCGCCAGCAGCTTAGAGCGGGAGTACCCCTCCTACGAGCAGTACTTC.

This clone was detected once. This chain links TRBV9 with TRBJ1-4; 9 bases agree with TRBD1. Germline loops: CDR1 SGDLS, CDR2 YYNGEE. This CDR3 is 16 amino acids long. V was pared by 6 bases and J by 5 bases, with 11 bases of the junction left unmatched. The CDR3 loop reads CASNPGTGSSNEKLFF. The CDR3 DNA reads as TGTGCCAGCAACCCCGGGACAGGGTCATCGAATGAAAAACTGTTTTTT.

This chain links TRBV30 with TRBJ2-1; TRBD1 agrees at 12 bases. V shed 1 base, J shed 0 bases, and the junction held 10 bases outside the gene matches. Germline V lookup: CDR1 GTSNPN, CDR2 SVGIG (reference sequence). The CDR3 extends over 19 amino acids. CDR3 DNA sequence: TGTGCCTGGAGTGACAGGGACAGGGGGCTCCCCAGCTCCTACAATGAGCAGTTCTTC. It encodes CAWSDRDRGLPSSYNEQFF.

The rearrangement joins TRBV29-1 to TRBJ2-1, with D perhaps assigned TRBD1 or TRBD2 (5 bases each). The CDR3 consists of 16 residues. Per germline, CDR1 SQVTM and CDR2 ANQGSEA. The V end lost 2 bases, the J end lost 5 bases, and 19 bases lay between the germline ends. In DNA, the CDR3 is TGCAGCGTTGAAATGTTTCGCGGGCTCAGGGACAATGAGCAGTTCTTC. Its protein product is CSVEMFRGLRDNEQFF.

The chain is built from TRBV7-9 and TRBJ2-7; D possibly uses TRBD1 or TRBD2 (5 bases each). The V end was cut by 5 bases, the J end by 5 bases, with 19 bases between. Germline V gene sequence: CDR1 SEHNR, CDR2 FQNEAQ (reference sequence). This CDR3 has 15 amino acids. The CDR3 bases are TGTGCCAGCAGCCCCGAGGGACCAAAACGAGACGAGCAGTACTTC. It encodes CASSPEGPKRDEQYF. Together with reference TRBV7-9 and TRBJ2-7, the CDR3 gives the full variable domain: DTGVSQNPRHKITKRGQNVTFRCDPISEHNRLYWYRQTLGQGPEFLTYFQNEAQLEKSRLLSDRFSAERPKGSFSTLEIQRTEQGDSAMYLCASSPEGPKRDEQYFGPGTRLTVT.

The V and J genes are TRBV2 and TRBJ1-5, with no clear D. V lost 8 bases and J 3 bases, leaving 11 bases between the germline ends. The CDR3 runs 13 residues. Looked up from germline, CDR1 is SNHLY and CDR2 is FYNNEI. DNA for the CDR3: TGTGCCAGCTCAACGGATCCCAATCAGCCCCAGCATTTT. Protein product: CASSTDPNQPQHF. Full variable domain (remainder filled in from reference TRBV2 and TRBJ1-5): EPEVTQTPSHQVTQMGQEVILRCVPISNHLYFYWYRQILGQKVEFLVSFYNNEISEKSEIFDDQFSVERPDGSNFTLKIRSTKLEDSAMYFCASSTDPNQPQHFGDGTRLSIL.

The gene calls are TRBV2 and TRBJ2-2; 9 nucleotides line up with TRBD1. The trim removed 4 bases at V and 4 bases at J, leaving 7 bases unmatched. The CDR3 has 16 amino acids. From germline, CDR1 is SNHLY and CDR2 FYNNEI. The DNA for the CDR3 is TGTGCCAGCAGTGGGGGACAGGGTCCGTTCACCGGGGAGCTGTTTTTT. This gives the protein CASSGGQGPFTGELFF.

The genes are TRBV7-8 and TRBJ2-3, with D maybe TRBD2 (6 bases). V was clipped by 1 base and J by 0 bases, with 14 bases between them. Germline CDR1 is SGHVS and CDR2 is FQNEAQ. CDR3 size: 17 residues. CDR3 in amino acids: CASSLEFGRRSTDTQYF. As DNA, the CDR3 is TGTGCCAGCAGCTTAGAGTTTGGGAGGCGGAGCACAGATACGCAGTATTTT.

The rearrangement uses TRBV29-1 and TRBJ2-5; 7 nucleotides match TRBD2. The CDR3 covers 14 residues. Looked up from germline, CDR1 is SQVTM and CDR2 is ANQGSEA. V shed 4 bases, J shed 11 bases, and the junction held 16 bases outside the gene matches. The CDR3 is CSVVDGRTLGEQYF. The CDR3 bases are TGCAGCGTTGTTGACGGGAGGACTTTGGGAGAGCAGTACTTC.

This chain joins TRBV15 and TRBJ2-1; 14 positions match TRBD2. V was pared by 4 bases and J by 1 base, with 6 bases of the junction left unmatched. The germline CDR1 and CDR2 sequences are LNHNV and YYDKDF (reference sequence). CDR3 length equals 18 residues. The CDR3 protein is CATSTPGLAGVSYNEQFF. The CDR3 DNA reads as TGTGCCACCAGCACTCCGGGACTAGCGGGAGTTTCCTACAATGAGCAGTTCTTC.

The DNA for the CDR3 is TGTGCCAGCAGCCTAATGAACACTGAAGCTTTCTTT. Translating it yields CASSLMNTEAFF. The chain links TRBV16 to TRBJ1-1; D uncertain. This CDR3 is built from 12 residues. Germline CDR1 KGHSY, CDR2 FQNENV. V gave up 4 bases and J gave up 0 bases, with 3 bases separating them.

As DNA, the CDR3 is TGTGCCAGCAGTTTGGACTACAATGAGCAGTTCTTC. As protein: CASSLDYNEQFF. The V gene is TRBV6-5, the J gene TRBJ2-1; no reliable D call. V was cut by 4 bases and J by 3 bases, with 4 bases left in between. This CDR3 has 12 residues. Germline CDR1 reads MNHEY; CDR2 reads SVGAGI.

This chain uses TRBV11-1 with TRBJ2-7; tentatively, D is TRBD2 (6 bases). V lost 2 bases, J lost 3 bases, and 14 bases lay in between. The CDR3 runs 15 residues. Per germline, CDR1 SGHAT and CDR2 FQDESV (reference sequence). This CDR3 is CASSLNRDWGYEQYF. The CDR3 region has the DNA TGTGCCAGCAGCTTAAACCGGGACTGGGGCTACGAGCAGTACTTC.